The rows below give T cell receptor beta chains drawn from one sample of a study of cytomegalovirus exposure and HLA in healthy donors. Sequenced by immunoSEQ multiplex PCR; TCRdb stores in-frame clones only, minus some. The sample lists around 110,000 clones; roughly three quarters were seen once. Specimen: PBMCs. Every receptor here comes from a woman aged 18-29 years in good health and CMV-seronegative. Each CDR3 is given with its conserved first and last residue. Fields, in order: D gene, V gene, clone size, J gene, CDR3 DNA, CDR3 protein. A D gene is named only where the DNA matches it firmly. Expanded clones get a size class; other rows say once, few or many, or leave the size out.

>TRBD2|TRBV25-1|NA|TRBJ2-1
TGTGCCAGCAGTGCCCTGAGCGGGGGGGCACATTATGAGCAGTTCTTC
CASSALSGGAHYEQFF
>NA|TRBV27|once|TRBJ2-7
TGTGCCAGCAGGGAACAGGGAAGGGGGTACGAGCAGTACTTC
CASREQGRGYEQYF
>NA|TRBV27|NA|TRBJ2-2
TGTGCCAGCAAGGAGCAGGGTAGGGTCACCGGGGAGCTGTTTTTT
CASKEQGRVTGELFF
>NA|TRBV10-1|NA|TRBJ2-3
TGCGCCAGCAGTGCCTTAGCAGCAGATACGCAGTATTTT
CASSALAADTQYF
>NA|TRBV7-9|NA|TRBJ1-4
TGTACCAGCAGCCTGGGGGCTGAAAAACTGTTTTTT
CTSSLGAEKLFF
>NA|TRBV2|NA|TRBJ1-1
TGTGCCAGCAGACCTACCGGGGGGATGAACACTGAAGCTTTCTTT
CASRPTGGMNTEAFF
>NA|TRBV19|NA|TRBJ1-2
TGTGCCAGTAGTCCAAGCGGGCCCGATGGCTACACCTTC
CASSPSGPDGYTF
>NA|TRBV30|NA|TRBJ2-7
TGTGCCTGGAGGGGAGTGACGGATTCCTACGAGCAGTACTTC
CAWRGVTDSYEQYF
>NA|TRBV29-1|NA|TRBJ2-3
TGCAGCGCCATGAAGGGGGTTGGCACAGATACGCAGTATTTT
CSAMKGVGTDTQYF
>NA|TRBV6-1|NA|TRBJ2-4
TGTGCCAGCAGTGAAGCAGCAGGCAACATTCAGTACTTC
CASSEAAGNIQYF
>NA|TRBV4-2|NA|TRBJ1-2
TGTGCCAGCAGCCAAGAAGGGTCCCAGGGAATCTATGGCTACACCTTC
CASSQEGSQGIYGYTF
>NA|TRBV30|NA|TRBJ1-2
TGTGCCTGGAGTGTACAGCAGTATGGCTACACCTTC
CAWSVQQYGYTF
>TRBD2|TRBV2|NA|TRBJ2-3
TGTGCCTCCCGACTGGCGGGGGGACGGACAGATACGCAGTATTTT
CASRLAGGRTDTQYF
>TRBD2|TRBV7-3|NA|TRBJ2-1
TGTGCCAGCAGCTTTCGACTAGCGGGGGGCCACAATGAGCAGTTCTTC
CASSFRLAGGHNEQFF
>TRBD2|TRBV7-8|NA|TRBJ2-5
TGTGCCAGCAGCTTAGTTCGAGCGGGGGGGCCCTGGGAGACCCAGTACTTC
CASSLVRAGGPWETQYF
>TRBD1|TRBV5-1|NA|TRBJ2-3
TGCGCCAGCAGCTTATACGGGACAGCCTCTAGCACAGATACGCAGTATTTT
CASSLYGTASSTDTQYF
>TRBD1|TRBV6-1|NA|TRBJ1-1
TGTGCCAGCAACCCCGACAGGGGCGAAGCTTTCTTT
CASNPDRGEAFF
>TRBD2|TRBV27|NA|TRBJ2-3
TGTGCCAGCAGGCCTACTAGCGGGGGATTGGTAAACACAGATACGCAGTATTTT
CASRPTSGGLVNTDTQYF
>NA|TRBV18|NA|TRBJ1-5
TGTGCCAGCTCACCGGACAGAAATCAGCCCCAGCATTTT
CASSPDRNQPQHF
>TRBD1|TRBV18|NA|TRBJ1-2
TGTGCCAGCTCACCGGAGGCCTCAGGGGGTTTTGGTGGCTACACCTTC
CASSPEASGGFGGYTF
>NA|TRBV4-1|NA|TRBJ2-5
TGCGCCAGCAGCCAAGTTCCCCAGGCCCAAGAGACCCAGTACTTC
CASSQVPQAQETQYF
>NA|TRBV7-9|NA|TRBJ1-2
TGTGCCAGCAGCCCACCCCAGTTGGGCCCACCACCTAACTATGGCTACACCTTC
CASSPPQLGPPPNYGYTF
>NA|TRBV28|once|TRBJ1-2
TGTGCCAGCAGTTCCCGGTGGGGGAGGGACACCTTC
CASSSRWGRDTF
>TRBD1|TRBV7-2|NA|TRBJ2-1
TGTGCCAGCAGCATCAGGGGACAGAATGAGCAGTTCTTC
CASSIRGQNEQFF
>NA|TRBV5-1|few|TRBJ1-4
TGCGCCAGCAGCTTGGGACAGGCTAAAAATGAAAAACTGTTTTTT
CASSLGQAKNEKLFF
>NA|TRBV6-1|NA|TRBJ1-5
TGTGCCAGCAGTGAAGCCTGGGACACCAATCAGCCCCAGCATTTT
CASSEAWDTNQPQHF
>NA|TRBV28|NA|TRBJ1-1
TGTGCCAGCAGACTTGAACTCGAAGCTTTCTTT
CASRLELEAFF
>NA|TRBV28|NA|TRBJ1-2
TGTGCCAGCGGAAAACCTACAGGGCCGAGCTACACCTTC
CASGKPTGPSYTF
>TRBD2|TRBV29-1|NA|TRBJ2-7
TGCAGCGTGGCCGGGACTAGTAACTACGAGCAGTACTTC
CSVAGTSNYEQYF
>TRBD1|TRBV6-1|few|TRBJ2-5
TGTGCCAGCAGTGACCTGACAGGGCGGGAGACCCAGTACTTC
CASSDLTGRETQYF
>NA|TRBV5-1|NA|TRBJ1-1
TGCGCCAGCAGCGCAGTGAACACTGAAGCTTTCTTT
CASSAVNTEAFF
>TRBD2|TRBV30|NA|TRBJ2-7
TGTGCCTGGGAGCGGGACGGCTACGAGCAGTACTTC
CAWERDGYEQYF
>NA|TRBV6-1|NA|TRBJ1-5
TGTGCCAGCAGTGAGGGTCGCACAGGGAGTTATAGCAATCAGCCCCAGCATTTT
CASSEGRTGSYSNQPQHF
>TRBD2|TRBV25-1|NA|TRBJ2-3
TGTGCCAGCAGTGACCCGGCGGGGGGACGGAACACAGATACGCAGTATTTT
CASSDPAGGRNTDTQYF
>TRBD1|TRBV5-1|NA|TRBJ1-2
TGCGCCAGCGGGAGGGACAGGGGGAACTATGGCTACACCTTC
CASGRDRGNYGYTF